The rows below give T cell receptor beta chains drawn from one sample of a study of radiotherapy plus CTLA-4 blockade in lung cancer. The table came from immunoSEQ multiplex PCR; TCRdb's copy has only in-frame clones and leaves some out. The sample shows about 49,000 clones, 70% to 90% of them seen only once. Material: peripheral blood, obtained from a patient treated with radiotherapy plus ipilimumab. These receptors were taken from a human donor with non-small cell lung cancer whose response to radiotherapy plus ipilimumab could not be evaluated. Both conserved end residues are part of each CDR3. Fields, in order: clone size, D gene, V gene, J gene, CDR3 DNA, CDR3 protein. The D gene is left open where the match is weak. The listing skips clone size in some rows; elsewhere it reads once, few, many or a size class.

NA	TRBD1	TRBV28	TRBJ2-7	TGTGCCAGCTTACCACCGGGACAGCCTTACGAGCAGTACTTC	CASLPPGQPYEQYF
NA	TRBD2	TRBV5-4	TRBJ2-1	TGTGCCAGCAGCTTGGGAGCACCGGTAGCGGGTAAGAATGAGCAGTTCTTC	CASSLGAPVAGKNEQFF
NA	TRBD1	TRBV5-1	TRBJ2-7	TGCGCCAGCAGCTTGGGCCCGGGACAGGGTTCCTACGAGCAGTACTTC	CASSLGPGQGSYEQYF
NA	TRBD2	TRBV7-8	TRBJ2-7	TGTGCCAGCAGCTTAGTTTTGGGCGGGAGTGCCTACGAGCAGTACTTC	CASSLVLGGSAYEQYF
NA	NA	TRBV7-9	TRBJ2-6	TGTGCCAGCAGCTCGACTGACCTGACAGGCAGCTCTGGGGCCAACGTCCTGACTTTC	CASSSTDLTGSSGANVLTF
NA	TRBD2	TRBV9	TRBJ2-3	TGTGCCAGCAGCGAAGGGACTAGCAGTCGATCAGATACGCAGTATTTT	CASSEGTSSRSDTQYF
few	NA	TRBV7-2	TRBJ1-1	TGTGCCAGCAGCCGACGACAGACCTCTGAAGCTTTCTTT	CASSRRQTSEAFF
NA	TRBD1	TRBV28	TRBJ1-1	TGTGCCAGCAGTTTACAAAGGACAGGGGGGACTGAAGCTTTCTTT	CASSLQRTGGTEAFF
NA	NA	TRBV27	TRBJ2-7	TGTGCCAGCAGTTTAGCCGGAGGGAACTACGAGCAGTACTTC	CASSLAGGNYEQYF
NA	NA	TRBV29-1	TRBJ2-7	TGCAGCGTTTCGGGGGGCTCAGGAAGGGTCGAGCAGTACTTC	CSVSGGSGRVEQYF
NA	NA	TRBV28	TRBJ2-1	TGTGCCAGCAGTCCTGGGGCGGGAACGGCGTACAATGAGCAGTTCTTC	CASSPGAGTAYNEQFF
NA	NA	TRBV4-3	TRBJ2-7	TGCGCCAGCAGCCAAGATCACGACACAACCTACGAGCAGTACTTC	CASSQDHDTTYEQYF
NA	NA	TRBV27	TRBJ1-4	TGTGCCAGCAGTAACTACAAGGCAACTAATGAAAAACTGTTTTTT	CASSNYKATNEKLFF
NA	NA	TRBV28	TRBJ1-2	TGTGCCAGCAGCCTCCTCAACACCCCCTATGGCTACACCTTC	CASSLLNTPYGYTF
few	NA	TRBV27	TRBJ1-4	TGTGCCAGCAGTTTTCTGTCACCGGCAACTAATGAAAAACTGTTTTTT	CASSFLSPATNEKLFF
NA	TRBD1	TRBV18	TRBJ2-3	TGTGCCAGCTCCCCAACGACAGGGGGCGGGACAGATACGCAGTATTTT	CASSPTTGGGTDTQYF
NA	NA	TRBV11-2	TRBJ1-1	TGTGCCAGCAGCCCTCAACCGGGACTACTGGGAGCTGAAGCTTTCTTT	CASSPQPGLLGAEAFF
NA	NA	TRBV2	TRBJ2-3	TGTGCCAGCAGTATGACAGGGAGGACAGATACGCAGTATTTT	CASSMTGRTDTQYF
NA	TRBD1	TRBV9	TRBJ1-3	TGTGCCAGCAGCCATCGGGACAGGGACGGGGACACCATATATTTT	CASSHRDRDGDTIYF
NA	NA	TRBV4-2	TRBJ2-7	TGTGCCAGCAGCCAAGGGGGTTTGCGGGATAGCTCCTACGAGCAGTACTTC	CASSQGGLRDSSYEQYF
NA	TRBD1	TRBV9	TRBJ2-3	TGTGCCAGCAGCGCCCGACAGGGGGCGATCACAGATACGCAGTATTTT	CASSARQGAITDTQYF
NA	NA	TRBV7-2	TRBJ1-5	TGTGCCAGCAGCCCACAGGGACAGCCCCAGCATTTT	CASSPQGQPQHF